These T cell receptor beta chains were read from a single sample in a study of cytomegalovirus exposure and HLA in healthy donors. The method was immunoSEQ multiplex PCR; TCRdb's version includes in-frame clones alone and lacks a portion of them. The sample includes roughly 140,000 clones, about 75% seen only once; the top ten take 3.9%. Material for sequencing was PBMCs. These receptors all stem from a man between 18 and 29 years old in good health and CMV-seronegative. Each CDR3 is given with its conserved first and last residue. A D gene is named only where the DNA matches it firmly. The size field is filled for only some rows; it gives once, few, many or a size class.

15	TRBD2	-	TRBJ2-7	TRBV2	TGTGCCAGCAGTGAAGCGGGAGGGAACTCCTACGAGCAGTACTTC	CASSEAGGNSYEQYF
17	-	-	TRBJ2-5	TRBV5-8	TGTGCCAGCAGCTTGGCTCGGATGGCGGGATACCAAGAGACCCAGTACTTC	CASSLARMAGYQETQYF
13	-	once	TRBJ2-1	TRBV7-9	TGTGCCAGCAGCTCCGGTGCGTACAATGAGCAGTTCTTC	CASSSGAYNEQFF
18	TRBD2	-	TRBJ2-1	TRBV27	TGTGCCAGCAGCTTATTTGGGTTAGCGGGAAAAGGTGGCAATGAGCAGTTCTTC	CASSLFGLAGKGGNEQFF
15	-	-	TRBJ1-2	TRBV25-1	TGTGCCAGCAGTGTATCAGGCTACTCTAACTATGGCTACACCTTC	CASSVSGYSNYGYTF
14	TRBD1	-	TRBJ1-2	TRBV11-1	TGTGCCAGCAGCTTAAGGGGGCCAAACTATGGCTACACCTTC	CASSLRGPNYGYTF
12	-	-	TRBJ2-7	TRBV7-2	TGTGCCAGCAGCCTAAGGGTAGGGGCTAGGTACTTC	CASSLRVGARYF
14	TRBD2	once	TRBJ2-3	TRBV11-2	TGTGCCAGCAGGGAAGCGGGGAGGGCAGATACGCAGTATTTT	CASREAGRADTQYF
17	-	once	TRBJ2-2	TRBV27	TGTGCCAGCAGTCCCAAGCGACGGTTCGCGAACACCGGGGAGCTGTTTTTT	CASSPKRRFANTGELFF
16	TRBD1	-	TRBJ2-3	TRBV4-1	TGCGCCAGCAGCCGAGGGACAGGGGGCGGGACAGATACGCAGTATTTT	CASSRGTGGGTDTQYF